The clone carrying this TCR beta chain was recorded a few times. Its antigen is still unknown. The CDR3 runs 12 residues. V was trimmed by 8 bases and J by 4 bases, leaving 11 bases between them. The table came from immunoSEQ multiplex PCR; TCRdb's copy has only in-frame clones and leaves some out. Altogether roughly 26,000 clones are present, over 75% being singletons, with the ten largest covering roughly 2.5%. Samples with a second dose at about 4 or about 12 weeks were pooled together. The data derive from a study of T cell responses to AZD1222 COVID-19 vaccine. Findings and caveats of the study: Vaccine-related CD4 TCRs covered spike, predominating at 160-218 and 743-854.

The J gene is TRBJ1-1, the V gene TRBV12-3 or TRBV12-4; TRBD1 might be the D (6 bases). This clonotype was sampled from an adult who received the AZD1222 COVID-19 vaccine. The sample in question was peripheral blood, obtained 28 days after the second AZD1222 dose. For the CDR3, the DNA is TGTGCCAGCCGTCGGGGGGCCACTGAAGCTTTCTTT. Residues: CASRRGATEAFF.